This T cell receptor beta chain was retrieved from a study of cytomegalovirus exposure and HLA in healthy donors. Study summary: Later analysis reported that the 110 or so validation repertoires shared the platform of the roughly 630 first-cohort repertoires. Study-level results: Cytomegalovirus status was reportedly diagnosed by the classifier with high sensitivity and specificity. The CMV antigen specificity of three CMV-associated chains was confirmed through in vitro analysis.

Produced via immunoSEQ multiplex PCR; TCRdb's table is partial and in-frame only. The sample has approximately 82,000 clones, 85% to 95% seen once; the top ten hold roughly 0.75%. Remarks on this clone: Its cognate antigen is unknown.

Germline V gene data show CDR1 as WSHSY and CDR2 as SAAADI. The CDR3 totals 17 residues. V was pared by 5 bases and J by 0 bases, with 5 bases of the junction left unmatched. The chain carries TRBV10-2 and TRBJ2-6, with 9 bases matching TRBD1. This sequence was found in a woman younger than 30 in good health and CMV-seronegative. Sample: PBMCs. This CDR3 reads CASSWGTGSSGANVLTF. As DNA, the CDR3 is TGCGCCAGCAGTTGGGGGACAGGGTCCTCTGGGGCCAACGTCCTGACTTTC.